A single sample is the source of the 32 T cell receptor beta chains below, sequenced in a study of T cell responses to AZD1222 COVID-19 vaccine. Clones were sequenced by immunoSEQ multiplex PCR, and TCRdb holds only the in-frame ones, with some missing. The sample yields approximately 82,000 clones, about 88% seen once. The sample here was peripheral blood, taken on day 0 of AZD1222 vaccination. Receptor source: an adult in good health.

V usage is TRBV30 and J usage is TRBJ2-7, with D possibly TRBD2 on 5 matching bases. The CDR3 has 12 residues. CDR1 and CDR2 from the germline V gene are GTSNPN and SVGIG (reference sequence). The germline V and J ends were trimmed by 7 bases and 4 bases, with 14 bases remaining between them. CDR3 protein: CAYTNSGYEQYF. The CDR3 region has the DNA TGTGCCTACACAAATTCGGGGTACGAGCAGTACTTC.

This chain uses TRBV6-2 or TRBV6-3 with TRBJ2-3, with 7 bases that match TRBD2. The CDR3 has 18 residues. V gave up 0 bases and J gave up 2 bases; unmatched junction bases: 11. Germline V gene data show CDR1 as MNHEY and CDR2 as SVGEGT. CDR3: CASSYSPGRGYYTDTQYF. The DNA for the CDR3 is TGTGCCAGCAGTTACTCACCGGGGCGGGGGTATTACACAGATACGCAGTATTTT.

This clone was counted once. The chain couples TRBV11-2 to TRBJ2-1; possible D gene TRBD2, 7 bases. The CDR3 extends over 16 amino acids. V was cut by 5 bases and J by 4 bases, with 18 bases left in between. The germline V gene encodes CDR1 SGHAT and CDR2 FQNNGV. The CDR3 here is CASSNLGGADYNEQFF. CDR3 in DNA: TGTGCCAGCAGCAACCTTGGGGGGGCCGATTACAATGAGCAGTTCTTC.

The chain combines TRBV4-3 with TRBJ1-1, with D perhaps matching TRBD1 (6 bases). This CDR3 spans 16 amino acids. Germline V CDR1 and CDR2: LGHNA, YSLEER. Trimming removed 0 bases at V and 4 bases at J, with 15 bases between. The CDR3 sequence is CASSQDTPGEGTEAFF. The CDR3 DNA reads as TGCGCCAGCAGCCAAGATACTCCAGGGGAGGGCACTGAAGCTTTCTTT.

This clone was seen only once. The CDR3 bases are TGTGCCAGCAGCCCCTCGCCTCAGGGGGAAAATCAGCCCCAGCATTTT. It translates to CASSPSPQGENQPQHF. V usage is TRBV7-3 and J usage is TRBJ1-5; TRBD1 matches 7 bases. CDR1 and CDR2 from the germline V gene are SGHTA and FQGTGA. The CDR3 is 16 residues long. V lost 5 bases to trimming and J lost 4 bases; unmatched junction nucleotides: 11.

CDR3 region: CASSLTGGSGELFF. The CDR3 DNA sequence: TGTGCCAGCAGCTTAACAGGGGGTTCCGGGGAGCTGTTTTTT. The chain recombines TRBV7-8 with TRBJ2-2; 8 bases map to TRBD1. V was pared by 2 bases and J by 6 bases, with 2 bases of the junction left unmatched. Germline V gene lookup returns CDR1 SGHVS and CDR2 FQNEAQ. CDR3 length: 14 amino acids.

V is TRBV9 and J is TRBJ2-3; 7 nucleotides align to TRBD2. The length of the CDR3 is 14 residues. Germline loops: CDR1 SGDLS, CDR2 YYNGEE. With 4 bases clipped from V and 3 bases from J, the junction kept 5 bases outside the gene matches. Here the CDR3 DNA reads TGTGCCAGCAGCTCCAGCGGGGTGACAGATACGCAGTATTTT. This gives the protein CASSSSGVTDTQYF.

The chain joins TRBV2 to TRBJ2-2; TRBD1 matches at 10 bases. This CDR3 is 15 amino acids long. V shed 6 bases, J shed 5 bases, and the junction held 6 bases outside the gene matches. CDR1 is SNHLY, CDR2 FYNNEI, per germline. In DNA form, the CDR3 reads TGTGCCAGCAGCCCCACGGGACAGGGGACCGGGGAGCTGTTTTTT. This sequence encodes CASSPTGQGTGELFF.

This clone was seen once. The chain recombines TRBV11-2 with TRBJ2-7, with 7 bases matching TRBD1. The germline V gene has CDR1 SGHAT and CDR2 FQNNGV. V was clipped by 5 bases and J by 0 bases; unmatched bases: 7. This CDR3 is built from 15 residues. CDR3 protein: CASSTSRDSSYEQYF. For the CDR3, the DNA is TGTGCCAGCAGCACAAGCCGGGACAGCTCCTACGAGCAGTACTTC.

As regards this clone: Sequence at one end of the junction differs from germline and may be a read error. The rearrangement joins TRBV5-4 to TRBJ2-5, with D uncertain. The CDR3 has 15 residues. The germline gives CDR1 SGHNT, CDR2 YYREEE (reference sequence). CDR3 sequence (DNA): TGTGCCAGCAGTTTGGGTGGCCTGGGACAAGAGACCCAGTACTTC. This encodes CASSLGGLGQETQYF.

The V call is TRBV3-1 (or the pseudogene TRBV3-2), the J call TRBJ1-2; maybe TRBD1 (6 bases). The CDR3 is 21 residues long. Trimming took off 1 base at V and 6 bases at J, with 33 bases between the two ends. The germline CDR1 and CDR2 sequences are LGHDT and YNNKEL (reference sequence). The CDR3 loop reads CASSQVYCWEVFYGRQDGYTF. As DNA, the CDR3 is TGTGCCAGCAGCCAAGTGTACTGTTGGGAGGTCTTTTATGGGAGACAGGATGGCTACACCTTC.

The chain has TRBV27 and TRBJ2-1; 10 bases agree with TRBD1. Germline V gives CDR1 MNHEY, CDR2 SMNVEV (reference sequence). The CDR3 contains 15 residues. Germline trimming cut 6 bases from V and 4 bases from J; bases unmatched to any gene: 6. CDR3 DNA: TGTGCCAGCAGCCTCGGGACAGGGGATTACAATGAGCAGTTCTTC. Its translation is CASSLGTGDYNEQFF.

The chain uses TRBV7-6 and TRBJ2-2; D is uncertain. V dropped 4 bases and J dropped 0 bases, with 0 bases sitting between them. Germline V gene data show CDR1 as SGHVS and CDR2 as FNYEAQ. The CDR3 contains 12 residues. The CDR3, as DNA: TGTGCCAGCAGCTCGAACACCGGGGAGCTGTTTTTT. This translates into CASSSNTGELFF.

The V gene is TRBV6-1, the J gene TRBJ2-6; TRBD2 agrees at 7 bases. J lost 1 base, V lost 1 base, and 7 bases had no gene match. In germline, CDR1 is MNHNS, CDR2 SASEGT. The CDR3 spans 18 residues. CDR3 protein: CASSEEGGHASGANVLTF. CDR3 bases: TGTGCCAGCAGTGAAGAGGGAGGGCACGCGTCTGGGGCCAACGTCCTGACTTTC.

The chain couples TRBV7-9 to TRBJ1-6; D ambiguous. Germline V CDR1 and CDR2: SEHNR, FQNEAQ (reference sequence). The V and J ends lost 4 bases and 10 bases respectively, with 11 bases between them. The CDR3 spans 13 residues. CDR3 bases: TGTGCCAGCAGCTCAATCCCATGGTCACCCCTCCACTTT. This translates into CASSSIPWSPLHF.

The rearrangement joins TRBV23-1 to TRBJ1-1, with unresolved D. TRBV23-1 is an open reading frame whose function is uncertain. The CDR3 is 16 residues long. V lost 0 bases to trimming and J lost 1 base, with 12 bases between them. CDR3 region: CASSQSEWVWNTEAFF. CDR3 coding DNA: TGCGCCAGCAGTCAATCAGAATGGGTATGGAACACTGAAGCTTTCTTT.

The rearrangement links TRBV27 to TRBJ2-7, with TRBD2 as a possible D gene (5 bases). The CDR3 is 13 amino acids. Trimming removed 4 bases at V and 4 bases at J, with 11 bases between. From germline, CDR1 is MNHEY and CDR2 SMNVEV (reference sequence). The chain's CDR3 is CASSYRTGYEQYF. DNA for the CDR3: TGTGCCAGCAGTTATCGGACGGGATACGAGCAGTACTTC.

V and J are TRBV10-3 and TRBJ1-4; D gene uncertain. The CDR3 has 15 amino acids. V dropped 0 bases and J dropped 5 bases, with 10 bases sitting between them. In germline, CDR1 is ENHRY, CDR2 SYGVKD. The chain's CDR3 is CAISESTTGNEKLFF. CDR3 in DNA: TGTGCCATCAGTGAGTCGACGACGGGGAATGAAAAACTGTTTTTT.

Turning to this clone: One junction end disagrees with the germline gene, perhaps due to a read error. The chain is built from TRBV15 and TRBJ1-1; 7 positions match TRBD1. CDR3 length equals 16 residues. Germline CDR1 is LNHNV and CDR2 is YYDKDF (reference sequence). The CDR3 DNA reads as TGTGCCACCAGCGGAGAGACAGGGCGGGGAAGAGGTGAAGCTTTCTTT. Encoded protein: CATSGETGRGRGEAFF.

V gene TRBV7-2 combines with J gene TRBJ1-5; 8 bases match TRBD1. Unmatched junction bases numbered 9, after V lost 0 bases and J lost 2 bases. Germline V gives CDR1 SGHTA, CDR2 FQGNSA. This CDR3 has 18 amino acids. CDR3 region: CASSLAGRGLLRNQPQHF. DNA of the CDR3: TGTGCCAGCAGCTTAGCAGGCAGGGGGCTTCTTCGCAATCAGCCCCAGCATTTT.

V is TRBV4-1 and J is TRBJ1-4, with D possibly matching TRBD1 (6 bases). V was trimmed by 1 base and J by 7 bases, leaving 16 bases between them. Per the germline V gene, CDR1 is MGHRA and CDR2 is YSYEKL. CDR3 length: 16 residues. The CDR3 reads CASSQAERGAGEKLFF. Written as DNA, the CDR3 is TGCGCCAGCAGCCAAGCTGAGCGGGGGGCGGGTGAAAAACTGTTTTTT.

The CDR3 sequence: CASSPGHDKNYEQYF. The DNA of the CDR3 is TGCGCCAGCAGCCCAGGACATGATAAGAACTACGAGCAGTACTTC. The chain has TRBV5-1 and TRBJ2-7; possibly TRBD1 for D (5 bases). Trimming stripped 4 bases from V and 3 bases from J, with 17 bases between. CDR3 size: 15 residues. Per germline, CDR1 SGHRS and CDR2 YFSETQ.

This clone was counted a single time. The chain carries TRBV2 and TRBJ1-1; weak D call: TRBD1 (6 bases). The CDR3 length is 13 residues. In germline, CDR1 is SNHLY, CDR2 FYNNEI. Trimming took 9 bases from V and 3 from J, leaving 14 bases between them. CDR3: CASFLDRYTEAFF. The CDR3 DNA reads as TGTGCCAGTTTTCTGGACAGATACACTGAAGCTTTCTTT.

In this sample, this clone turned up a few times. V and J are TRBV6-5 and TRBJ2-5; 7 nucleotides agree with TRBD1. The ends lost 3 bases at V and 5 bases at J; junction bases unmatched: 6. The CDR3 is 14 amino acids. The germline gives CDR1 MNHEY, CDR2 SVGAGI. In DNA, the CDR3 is TGTGCCAGCAGTTATTACAGGGGTGTGGAGACCCAGTACTTC. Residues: CASSYYRGVETQYF.

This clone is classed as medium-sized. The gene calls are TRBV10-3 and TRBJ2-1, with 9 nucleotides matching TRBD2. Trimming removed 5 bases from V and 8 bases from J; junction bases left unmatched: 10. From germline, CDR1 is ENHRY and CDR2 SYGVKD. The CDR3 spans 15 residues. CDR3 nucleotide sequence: TGTGCCATCAGTACCGGGACTAGCCCCGCCCATGAGCAGTTCTTC. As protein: CAISTGTSPAHEQFF.

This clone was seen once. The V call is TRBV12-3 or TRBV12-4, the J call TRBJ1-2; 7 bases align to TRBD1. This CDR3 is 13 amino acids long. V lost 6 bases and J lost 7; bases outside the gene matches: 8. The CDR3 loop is CASRTHTGVGYTF. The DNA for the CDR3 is TGTGCCAGCAGAACGCATACAGGGGTTGGCTACACCTTC.

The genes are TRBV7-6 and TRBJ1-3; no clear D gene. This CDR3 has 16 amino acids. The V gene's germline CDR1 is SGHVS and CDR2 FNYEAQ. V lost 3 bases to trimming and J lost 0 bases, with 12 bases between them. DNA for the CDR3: TGTGCCAGCAGCTTTAGGACGTCCAGCTCTGGAAACACCATATATTTT. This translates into CASSFRTSSSGNTIYF.

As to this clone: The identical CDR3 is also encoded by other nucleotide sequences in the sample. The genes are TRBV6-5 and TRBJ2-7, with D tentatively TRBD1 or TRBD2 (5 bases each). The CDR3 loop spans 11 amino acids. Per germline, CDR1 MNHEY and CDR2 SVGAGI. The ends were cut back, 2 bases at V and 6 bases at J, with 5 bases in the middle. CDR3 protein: CASSYGGEQYF. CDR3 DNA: TGTGCCAGCAGTTACGGGGGCGAGCAGTACTTC.

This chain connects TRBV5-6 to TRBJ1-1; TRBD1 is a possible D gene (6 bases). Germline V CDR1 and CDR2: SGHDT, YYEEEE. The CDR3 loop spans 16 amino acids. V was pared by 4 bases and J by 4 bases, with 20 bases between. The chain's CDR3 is CASSRTGIRIGTEAFF. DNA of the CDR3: TGTGCCAGCAGCCGTACAGGGATTAGGATCGGCACTGAAGCTTTCTTT.

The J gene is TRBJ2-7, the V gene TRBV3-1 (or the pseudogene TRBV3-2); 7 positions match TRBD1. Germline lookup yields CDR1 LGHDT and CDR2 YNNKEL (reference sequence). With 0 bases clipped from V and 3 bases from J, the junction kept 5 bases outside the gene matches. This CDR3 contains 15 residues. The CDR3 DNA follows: TGTGCCAGCAGCCAAGATAAGGACAGGCTCTACGAGCAGTACTTC. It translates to CASSQDKDRLYEQYF.

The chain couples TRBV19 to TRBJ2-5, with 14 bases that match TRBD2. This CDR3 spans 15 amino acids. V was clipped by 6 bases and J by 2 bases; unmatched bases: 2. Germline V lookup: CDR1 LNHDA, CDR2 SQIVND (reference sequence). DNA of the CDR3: TGTGCCAGTAGAGGACTAGCGGGGGGACAAGAGACCCAGTACTTC. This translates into CASRGLAGGQETQYF.

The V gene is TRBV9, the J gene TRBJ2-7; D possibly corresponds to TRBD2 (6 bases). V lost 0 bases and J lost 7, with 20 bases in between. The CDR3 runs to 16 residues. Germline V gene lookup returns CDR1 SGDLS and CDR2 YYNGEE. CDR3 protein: CASSVDPGTGSGEQYF. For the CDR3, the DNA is TGTGCCAGCAGCGTAGATCCCGGGACTGGTTCGGGGGAGCAGTACTTC.